This T cell receptor (beta chain) was observed in a study of blood T cell repertoires in COVID-19. Study-wide context: The United States, Italy and Spain provided the acute and convalescent COVID-19 samples. T cells, B-cell-depleted T cells, or PBMCs provided the cDNA or gDNA that served as material.

Clones were read by immunoSEQ multiplex PCR, and TCRdb kept only the in-frame ones, dropping some. The data hold 250,000 to 300,000 clones, with over 70% observed a single time. V lost 1 base, J lost 0 bases, and 9 bases lay in between. Per the germline V gene, CDR1 is KGHSH and CDR2 is LQKENI. CDR3 length: 15 amino acids. The sample consisted of peripheral blood. The chain employs TRBV18 and TRBJ1-1; no definite D call. This receptor was identified in a middle-aged woman who had recovered from COVID-19. In DNA form, the CDR3 reads TGTGCCAGCTCACCACTGGGCACCATGAACACTGAAGCTTTCTTT. The encoded protein is CASSPLGTMNTEAFF.